This is a list of T cell receptor beta chains from one sample in a study of cytomegalovirus exposure and HLA in healthy donors. Generated by immunoSEQ multiplex PCR, the TCRdb table keeps only in-frame clones and is missing some. The sample has 150,000 to 200,000 clones; about four fifths are singletons. Source material: PBMCs. The receptors come from a man aged 25-45 years in good health and CMV-seropositive. Both conserved end residues are part of each CDR3. D genes are given only for firm matches. Clone size is shown for a subset of rows, as once, few, many or a class of expanded clone.

size,D,length,V,J,CDR3,DNA
NA,NA,15,TRBV10-1,TRBJ2-1,CASSDTRGYFNEQFF,TGCGCCAGCAGTGATACACGGGGGTATTTCAATGAGCAGTTCTTC
NA,NA,15,TRBV6-4,TRBJ2-2,CASSDSGVNTGELFF,TGTGCCAGCAGTGACTCCGGGGTAAACACCGGGGAGCTGTTTTTT
few,TRBD1,15,TRBV6-1,TRBJ1-5,CASSEVGGAGQPQHF,TGTGCCAGCAGTGAGGTAGGGGGCGCGGGTCAGCCCCAGCATTTT
NA,TRBD1,15,TRBV5-5,TRBJ1-2,CASSLEGGNNYGYTF,TGTGCCAGCAGCTTGGAAGGGGGCAATAACTATGGCTACACCTTC
NA,TRBD2,14,TRBV6-5,TRBJ2-7,CASSKGLAGVEQYF,TGTGCCAGCAGTAAGGGACTAGCGGGAGTCGAGCAGTACTTC
NA,TRBD2,14,TRBV13,TRBJ2-2,CASSPGTSAGELFF,TGTGCCAGCAGCCCCGGGACTAGCGCCGGGGAGCTGTTTTTT
NA,TRBD2,15,TRBV7-2,TRBJ2-7,CASSFERGGGYEQYF,TGTGCCAGCAGCTTTGAGCGGGGGGGTGGCTACGAGCAGTACTTC
NA,NA,13,TRBV5-1,TRBJ2-3,CASSFRGADTQYF,TGCGCCAGCAGCTTCCGGGGTGCAGATACGCAGTATTTT
NA,NA,15,TRBV7-3,TRBJ2-2,CASSPGTPGSGELFF,TGTGCCAGCAGCCCCGGGACTCCAGGGAGCGGGGAGCTGTTTTTT
few,TRBD1,13,TRBV2,TRBJ1-4,CAGQGRGYEKLFF,TGTGCCGGACAGGGGAGGGGATACGAAAAACTGTTTTTT
NA,NA,12,TRBV9,TRBJ2-2,CASSLPTGELFF,TGTGCCAGCAGCCTCCCCACCGGGGAGCTGTTTTTT
NA,NA,15,TRBV7-9,TRBJ1-2,CASSHIGGAPYGYTF,TGTGCCAGCAGCCACATCGGAGGGGCCCCCTATGGCTACACCTTC
once,NA,13,TRBV28,TRBJ1-1,CASSSAQGTEAFF,TGTGCCAGCAGTTCAGCCCAGGGCACTGAAGCTTTCTTT
NA,TRBD2,12,TRBV19,TRBJ2-7,CASSTSGHEQYF,TGTGCCAGTTCCACTAGCGGCCACGAGCAGTACTTC
NA,TRBD1,15,TRBV9,TRBJ1-1,CASSASPGQGTEAFF,TGTGCCAGCAGCGCCTCCCCGGGACAGGGGACTGAAGCTTTCTTT
NA,TRBD2,17,TRBV4-1,TRBJ2-7,CASSQQSSGSHFNEQYF,TGCGCCAGCAGCCAACAGTCTAGCGGGAGTCATTTCAACGAGCAGTACTTC
NA,TRBD1,13,TRBV30,TRBJ2-7,CASNGQGFYEQYF,TGTGCCTCAAACGGACAGGGTTTCTACGAGCAGTACTTC
NA,NA,14,TRBV15,TRBJ2-3,CATSRALVADTQYF,TGTGCCACCAGCAGAGCCCTAGTGGCAGATACGCAGTATTTT
NA,NA,17,TRBV5-1,TRBJ1-3,CASSSAGTRNSGNTIYF,TGCGCCAGCAGCTCAGCCGGGACACGAAACTCTGGAAACACCATATATTTT